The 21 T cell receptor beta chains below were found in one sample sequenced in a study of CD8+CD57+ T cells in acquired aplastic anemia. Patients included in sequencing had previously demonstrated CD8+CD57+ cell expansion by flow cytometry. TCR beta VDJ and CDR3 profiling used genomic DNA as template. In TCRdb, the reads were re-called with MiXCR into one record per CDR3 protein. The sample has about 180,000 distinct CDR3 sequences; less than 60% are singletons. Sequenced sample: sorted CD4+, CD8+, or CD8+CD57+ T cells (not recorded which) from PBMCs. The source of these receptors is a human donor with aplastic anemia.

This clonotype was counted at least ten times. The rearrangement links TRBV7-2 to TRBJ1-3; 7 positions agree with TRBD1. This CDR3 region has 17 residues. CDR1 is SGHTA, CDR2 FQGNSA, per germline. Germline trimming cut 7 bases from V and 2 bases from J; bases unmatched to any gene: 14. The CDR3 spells CASIPTPDRLAGNTIYF. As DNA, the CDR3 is TGTGCCAGCATCCCCACCCCGGACAGGCTGGCTGGAAACACCATATATTTT. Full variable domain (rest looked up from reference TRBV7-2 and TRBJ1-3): GAGVSQSPSNKVTEKGKDVELRCDPISGHTALYWYRQSLGQGLEFLIYFQGNSAPDKSGLPSDRFSAERTGGSVSTLTIQRTQQEDSAVYLCASIPTPDRLAGNTIYFGEGSWLTVV.

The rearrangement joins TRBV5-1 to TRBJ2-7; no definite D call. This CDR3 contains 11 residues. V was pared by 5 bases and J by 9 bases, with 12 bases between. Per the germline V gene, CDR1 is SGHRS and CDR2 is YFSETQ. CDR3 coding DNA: TGCGCCAGCAGGGCCACGGACGGGCAGTACTTC. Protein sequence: CASRATDGQYF.

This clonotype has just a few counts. The CDR3, as DNA: TGTGCCACCAGTGACGCACAGGGTATTGAGACCCAGTACTTC. This codes for CATSDAQGIETQYF. The chain couples TRBV24-1 to TRBJ2-5, with a tentative D call TRBD1 (6 bases). CDR1 and CDR2 from the germline V gene are KGHDR and SFDVKD. CDR3 length: 14 residues. Trimming took 4 bases from V and 5 from J, leaving 13 bases between them.

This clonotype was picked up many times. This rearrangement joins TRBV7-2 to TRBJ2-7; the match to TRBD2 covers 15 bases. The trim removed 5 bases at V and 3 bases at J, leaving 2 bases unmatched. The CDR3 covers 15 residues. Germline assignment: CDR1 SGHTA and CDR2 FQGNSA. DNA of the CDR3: TGTGCCAGCAGCGGGACTAGCGGGGGGTACTACGAGCAGTACTTC. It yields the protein CASSGTSGGYYEQYF.

The CDR3 here is CASSPYSGQITYEQYF. The DNA of the CDR3 is TGTGCCAGCAGCCCTTATTCAGGACAGATCACCTACGAGCAGTACTTC. This chain connects TRBV14 to TRBJ2-7; perhaps TRBD1 as D (6 bases). V was shortened by 4 bases and J by 2 bases, with 18 bases between the two germline ends. The length of the CDR3 is 16 residues. Germline CDR1 and CDR2: SGHDN and FVKESK.

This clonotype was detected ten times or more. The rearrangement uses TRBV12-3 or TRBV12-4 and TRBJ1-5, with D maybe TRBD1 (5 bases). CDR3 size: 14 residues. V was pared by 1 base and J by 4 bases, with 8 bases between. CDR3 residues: CASSLGGGNQPQHF. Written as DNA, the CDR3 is TGTGCCAGCAGTTTAGGGGGCGGTAATCAGCCCCAGCATTTT.

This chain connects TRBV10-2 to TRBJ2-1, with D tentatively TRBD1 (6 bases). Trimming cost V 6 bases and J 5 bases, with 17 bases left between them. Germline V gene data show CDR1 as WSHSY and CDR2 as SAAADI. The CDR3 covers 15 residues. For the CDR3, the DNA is TGCGCCAGCAGCGACGGACAGCACTATGACAATGAGCAGTTCTTC. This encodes CASSDGQHYDNEQFF.

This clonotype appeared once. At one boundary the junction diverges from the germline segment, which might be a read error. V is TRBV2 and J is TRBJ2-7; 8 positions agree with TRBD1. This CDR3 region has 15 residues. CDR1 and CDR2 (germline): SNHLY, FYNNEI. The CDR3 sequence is CASSRSEDRAHERYF. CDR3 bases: TGTGCCAGCAGTCGTAGTGAGGACAGGGCGCACGAGCGGTACTTC.

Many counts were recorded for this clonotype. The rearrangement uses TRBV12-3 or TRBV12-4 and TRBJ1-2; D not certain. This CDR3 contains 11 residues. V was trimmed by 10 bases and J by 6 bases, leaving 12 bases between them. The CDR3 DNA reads TGTGCCACCCCCTCGGGGAATGGCTACACCTTC. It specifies CATPSGNGYTF.

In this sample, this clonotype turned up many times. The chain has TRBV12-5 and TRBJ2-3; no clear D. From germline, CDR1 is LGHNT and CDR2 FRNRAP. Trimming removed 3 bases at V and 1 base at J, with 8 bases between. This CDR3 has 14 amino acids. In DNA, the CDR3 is TGTGCTAGTGGTTTCGGAGTACGCACAGATACGCAGTATTTT. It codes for CASGFGVRTDTQYF.

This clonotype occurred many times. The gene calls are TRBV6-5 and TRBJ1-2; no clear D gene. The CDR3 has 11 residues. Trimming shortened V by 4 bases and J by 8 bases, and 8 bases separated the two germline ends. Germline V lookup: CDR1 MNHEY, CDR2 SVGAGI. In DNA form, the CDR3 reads TGTGCCAGCAGTTTGACGGAGGGCTACACCTTC. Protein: CASSLTEGYTF.

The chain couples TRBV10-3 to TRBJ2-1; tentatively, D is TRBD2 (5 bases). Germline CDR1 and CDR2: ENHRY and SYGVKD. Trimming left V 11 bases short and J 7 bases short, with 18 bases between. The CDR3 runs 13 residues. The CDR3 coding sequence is TGTGCCGCAACCGGGGTGAAGGTGAATGAGCAGTTCTTC. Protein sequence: CAATGVKVNEQFF.

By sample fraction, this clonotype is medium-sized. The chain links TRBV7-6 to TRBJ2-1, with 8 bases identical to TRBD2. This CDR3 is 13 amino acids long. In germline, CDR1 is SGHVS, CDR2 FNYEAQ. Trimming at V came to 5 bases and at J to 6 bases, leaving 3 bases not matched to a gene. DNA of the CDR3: TGTGCCAGCAGCAACGGGAGGGCCAATGAGCAGTTCTTC. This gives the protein CASSNGRANEQFF. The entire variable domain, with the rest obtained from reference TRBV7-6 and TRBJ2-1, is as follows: GAGVSQSPRYKVTKRGQDVALRCDPISGHVSLYWYRQALGQGPEFLTYFNYEAQQDKSGLPNDRFSAERPEGSISTLTIQRTEQRDSAMYRCASSNGRANEQFFGPGTRLTVL.

CDR3 sequence: CASSRRATVSNYGYTF. The CDR3 bases are TGTGCCAGTAGTCGAAGGGCCACTGTCTCTAACTATGGCTACACCTTC. V gene TRBV19 combines with J gene TRBJ1-2, with no clear D. CDR1 is LNHDA, CDR2 SQIVND, per germline (reference sequence). The CDR3 is made up of 16 amino acids. The V end lost 5 bases, the J end lost 0 bases, and 16 bases lay between the germline ends. The complete variable domain, with remaining parts taken from reference TRBV19 and TRBJ1-2, reads DGGITQSPKYLFRKEGQNVTLSCEQNLNHDAMYWYRQDPGQGLRLIYYSQIVNDFQKGDIAEGYSVSREKKESFPLTVTSAQKNPTAFYLCASSRRATVSNYGYTFGSGTRLTVV.

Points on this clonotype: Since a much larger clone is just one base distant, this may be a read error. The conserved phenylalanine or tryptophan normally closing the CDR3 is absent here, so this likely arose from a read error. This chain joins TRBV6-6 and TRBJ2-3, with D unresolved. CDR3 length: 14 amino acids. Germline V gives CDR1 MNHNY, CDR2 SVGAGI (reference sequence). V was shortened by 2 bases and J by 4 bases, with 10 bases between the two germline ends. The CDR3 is CASSYGNSPDTQYL. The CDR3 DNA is TGTGCCAGCAGTTACGGAAACAGCCCAGATACGCAGTATCTT.

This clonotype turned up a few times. The DNA of the CDR3 is TGTGCCATCAGTGATTTGAGAGCAGATTCACCCCTCCACTTT. Protein product: CAISDLRADSPLHF. The genes are TRBV10-3 and TRBJ1-6; D gene unclear. CDR1 and CDR2 (germline): ENHRY, SYGVKD. Trimming shortened V by 3 bases and J by 8 bases, and 11 bases separated the two germline ends. The CDR3 is 14 residues long.

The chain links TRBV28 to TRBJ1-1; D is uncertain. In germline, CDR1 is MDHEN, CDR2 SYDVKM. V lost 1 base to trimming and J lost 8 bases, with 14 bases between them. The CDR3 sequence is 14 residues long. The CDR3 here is CASSLFGPHMEAFF. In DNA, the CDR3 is TGTGCCAGCAGTTTATTTGGACCCCATATGGAAGCTTTCTTT.

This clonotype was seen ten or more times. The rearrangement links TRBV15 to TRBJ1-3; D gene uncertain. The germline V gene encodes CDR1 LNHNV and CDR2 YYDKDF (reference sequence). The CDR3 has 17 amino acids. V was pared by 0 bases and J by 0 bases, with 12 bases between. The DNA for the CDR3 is TGTGCCACCAGCAGAGATGGACGGGCCGTCTCTGGAAACACCATATATTTT. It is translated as CATSRDGRAVSGNTIYF.

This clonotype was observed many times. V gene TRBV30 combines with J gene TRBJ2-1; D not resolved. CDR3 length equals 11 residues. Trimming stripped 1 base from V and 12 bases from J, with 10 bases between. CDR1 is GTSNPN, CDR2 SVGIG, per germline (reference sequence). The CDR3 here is CAWSDPTRQFF. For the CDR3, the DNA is TGTGCCTGGAGTGACCCCACCAGGCAGTTCTTC.

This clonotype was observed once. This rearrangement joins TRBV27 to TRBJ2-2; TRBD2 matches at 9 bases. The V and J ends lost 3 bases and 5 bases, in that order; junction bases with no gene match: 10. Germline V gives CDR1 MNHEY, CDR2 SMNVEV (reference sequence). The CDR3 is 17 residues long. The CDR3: CASSFQSGLAWTGELFF. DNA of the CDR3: TGTGCCAGCAGTTTTCAGTCAGGACTAGCGTGGACCGGGGAGCTGTTTTTT.

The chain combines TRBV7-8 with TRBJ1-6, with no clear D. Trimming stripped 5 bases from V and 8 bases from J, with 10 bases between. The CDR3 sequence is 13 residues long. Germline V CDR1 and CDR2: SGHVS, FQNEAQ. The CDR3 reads CASSTKLDSPLHF. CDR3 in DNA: TGTGCCAGCAGCACCAAACTTGATTCACCCCTCCACTTT.